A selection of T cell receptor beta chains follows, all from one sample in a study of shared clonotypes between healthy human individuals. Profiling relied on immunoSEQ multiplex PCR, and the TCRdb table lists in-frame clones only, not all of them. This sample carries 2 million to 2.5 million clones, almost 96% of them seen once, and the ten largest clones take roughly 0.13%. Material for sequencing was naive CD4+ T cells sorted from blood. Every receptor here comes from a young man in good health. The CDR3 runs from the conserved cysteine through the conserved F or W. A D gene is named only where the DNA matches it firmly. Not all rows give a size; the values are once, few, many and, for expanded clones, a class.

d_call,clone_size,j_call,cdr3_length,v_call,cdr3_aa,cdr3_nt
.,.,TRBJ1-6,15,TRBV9,CASSPQGGLNSPLHF,TGTGCCAGCAGCCCCCAGGGAGGGTTGAATTCACCCCTCCACTTT
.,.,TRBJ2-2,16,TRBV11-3,CASSLVGGKNTGELFF,TGTGCCAGCAGCTTAGTGGGCGGGAAGAACACCGGGGAGCTGTTTTTT
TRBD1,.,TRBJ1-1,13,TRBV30,CAWILQGAGEAFF,TGTGCCTGGATCCTACAGGGGGCCGGTGAAGCTTTCTTT
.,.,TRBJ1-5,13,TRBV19,CASTGETNQPQHF,TGTGCCAGTACCGGGGAAACAAATCAGCCCCAGCATTTT
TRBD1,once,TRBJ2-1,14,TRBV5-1,CASSLGDRGHEQFF,TGCGCCAGCAGCTTGGGAGACAGGGGGCATGAGCAGTTCTTC
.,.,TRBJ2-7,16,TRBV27,CASSLVGQGGIYEQYF,TGTGCCAGCAGTTTGGTTGGTCAGGGAGGTATTTACGAGCAGTACTTC
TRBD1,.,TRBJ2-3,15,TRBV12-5,CASGPGQGATDTQYF,TGTGCTAGTGGTCCGGGACAGGGGGCCACAGATACGCAGTATTTT
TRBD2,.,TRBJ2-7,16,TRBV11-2,CASSQIRTSGTYEQYF,TGTGCCAGCAGCCAGATACGGACTAGCGGGACCTACGAGCAGTACTTC
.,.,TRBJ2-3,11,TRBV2,CASRGTDTQYF,TGTGCCAGCAGGGGAACAGATACGCAGTATTTT
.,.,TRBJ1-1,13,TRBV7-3,CASSSAGNTEAFF,TGTGCCAGCAGCTCGGCGGGGAACACTGAAGCTTTCTTT
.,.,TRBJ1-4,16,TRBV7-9,CASSPLGGRVNEKLFF,TGTGCCAGCAGCCCCCTGGGGGGACGGGTTAATGAAAAACTGTTTTTT
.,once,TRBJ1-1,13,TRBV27,CASSGHGRTEAFF,TGTGCCAGCAGTGGACACGGACGTACTGAAGCTTTCTTT
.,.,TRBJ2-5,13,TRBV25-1,CASSESPSLTQYF,TGTGCCAGCAGTGAGAGCCCGTCTTTGACCCAGTACTTC
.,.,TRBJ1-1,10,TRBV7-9,CASSNTEAFF,TGTGCCAGCAGCAACACTGAAGCTTTCTTT
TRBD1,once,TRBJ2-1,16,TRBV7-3,CASSLTGQGHYNEQFF,TGTGCCAGCAGCTTAACTGGACAGGGGCACTACAATGAGCAGTTCTTC
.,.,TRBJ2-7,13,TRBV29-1,CSFRLGKSYEQYF,TGCAGCTTTCGACTAGGAAAATCCTACGAGCAGTACTTC
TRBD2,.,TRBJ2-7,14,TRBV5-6,CASSLTSLGYEQYF,TGTGCCAGCAGTTTGACTAGCTTGGGCTACGAGCAGTACTTC
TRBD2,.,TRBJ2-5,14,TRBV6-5,CASKLAGGQETQYF,TGTGCCAGCAAACTAGCGGGAGGGCAAGAGACCCAGTACTTC
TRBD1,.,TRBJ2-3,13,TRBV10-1,CASSVGQGLTQYF,TGCGCCAGCAGTGTAGGACAGGGCCTTACGCAGTATTTT
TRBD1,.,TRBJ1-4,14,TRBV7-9,CASSPGQGYEKLFF,TGTGCCAGCAGCCCGGGACAGGGGTATGAAAAACTGTTTTTT
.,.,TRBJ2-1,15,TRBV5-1,CASSLAVGGTSEQFF,TGCGCCAGCAGCTTGGCAGTGGGGGGGACAAGCGAGCAGTTCTTC
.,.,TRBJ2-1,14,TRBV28,CASTPNPVSPPQFF,TGTGCCAGCACCCCCAATCCAGTCTCCCCCCCCCAGTTCTTC
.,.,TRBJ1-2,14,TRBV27,CASSLLRGAGGYTF,TGTGCCAGCAGTTTACTCCGGGGGGCAGGTGGCTACACCTTC
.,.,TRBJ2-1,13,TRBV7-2,CASSSLRGDEQFF,TGTGCCAGCAGTTCCCTTAGAGGGGATGAGCAGTTCTTC
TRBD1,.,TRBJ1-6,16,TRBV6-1,CASSAFTGGSNSPLHF,TGTGCCAGCAGTGCTTTCACAGGGGGTTCTAATTCACCCCTCCACTTT
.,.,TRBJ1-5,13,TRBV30,CAWSDRGNQPQHF,TGTGCCTGGAGTGATAGGGGAAATCAGCCCCAGCATTTT
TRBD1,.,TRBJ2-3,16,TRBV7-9,CASSGPGTVSTDTQYF,TGTGCCAGCAGCGGTCCCGGGACAGTTAGCACAGATACGCAGTATTTT
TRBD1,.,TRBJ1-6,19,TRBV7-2,CASSFLGAGGTLDNSPLHF,TGTGCCAGCAGCTTTTTAGGCGCAGGGGGGACTCTGGATAATTCACCCCTCCACTTT
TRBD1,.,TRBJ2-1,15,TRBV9,CASSVDQGAGNEQFF,TGTGCCAGCAGCGTAGACCAGGGGGCGGGCAATGAGCAGTTCTTC
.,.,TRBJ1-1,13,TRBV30,CAWRAGPPGGAFF,TGTGCCTGGAGGGCAGGTCCACCAGGAGGGGCTTTCTTT
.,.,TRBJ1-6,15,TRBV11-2,CASSLVDRLNSPLHF,TGTGCCAGCAGCTTAGTAGACAGATTGAATTCACCCCTCCACTTT
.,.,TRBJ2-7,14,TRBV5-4,CASSLGIGAYEQYF,TGTGCCAGCAGCTTGGGCATAGGAGCCTACGAGCAGTACTTC
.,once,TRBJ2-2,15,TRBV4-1,CASSQDRQLRGALFF,TGCGCCAGCAGCCAAGACCGACAGCTCCGGGGAGCGCTGTTTTTT
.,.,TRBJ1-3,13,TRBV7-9,CASSLDTANTIYF,TGTGCCAGCAGCTTAGATACCGCCAACACCATATATTTT